Each of the 10 T cell receptor beta chains below was sequenced from the same sample in a study. The sorted Tregs were CD4+CD25+CD127-/low cells. TCRdb called the 5' RACE reads again in MiXCR, with one record for every CDR3 protein. The sample consists of around 44,000 distinct CDR3 sequences, 20% to 25% of them appearing once. Sequencing input: Tregs sorted from blood. Every receptor here comes from a female donor with breast cancer.

The sample holds a few counts of this clonotype. The rearrangement joins TRBV20-1 to TRBJ1-5; 12 positions agree with TRBD1. Germline-derived CDR1 and CDR2 are DFQATT and SNEGSKA (reference sequence). The CDR3 has 15 amino acids. Germline trimming cut 0 bases from V and 7 bases from J; bases unmatched to any gene: 4. The CDR3 spells CSARDGDRGLQPQHF. CDR3 sequence (DNA): TGCAGTGCTAGAGATGGGGACAGGGGGCTACAGCCCCAGCATTTT.

The chain joins TRBV5-4 to TRBJ1-2, with a possible D match to TRBD1 (5 bases). This CDR3 is built from 16 residues. The V end was cut by 4 bases, the J end by 4 bases, with 20 bases between. Germline CDR1 is SGHNT and CDR2 is YYREEE (reference sequence). CDR3 sequence reads: CASSRSGPGSRYGYTF. For the CDR3, the DNA is TGTGCCAGCAGCCGCTCGGGACCAGGGTCTCGCTATGGCTACACCTTC.

CDR3 DNA: TGTGCCAGCAGTCTGCAGAGGACAGGGGGGAATACGCAGTATTTT. Its translation is CASSLQRTGGNTQYF. The V call is TRBV28, the J call TRBJ2-3; TRBD1 aligns across 10 bases. The V segment lost 5 bases and the J segment 7 bases; nucleotides outside the gene matches: 9. Germline V gene data show CDR1 as MDHEN and CDR2 as SYDVKM. This CDR3 has 15 residues.

The chain uses TRBV4-1 and TRBJ2-7; unclear D gene. The length of the CDR3 is 15 residues. Germline-derived CDR1 and CDR2 are MGHRA and YSYEKL. V shed 4 bases and J shed 1 base, with 14 bases lying between them. The CDR3 DNA sequence: TGCGCCAGCAGCCCTCCCATGGGTCCTTCCTACGAGCAGTACTTC. The encoded protein is CASSPPMGPSYEQYF.

This chain joins TRBV9 and TRBJ1-5; a possible D gene is TRBD1 (5 bases). The V end lost 4 bases, the J end lost 4 bases, and 12 bases lay between the germline ends. The length of the CDR3 is 14 residues. The germline V gene has CDR1 SGDLS and CDR2 YYNGEE. CDR3 bases: TGTGCCAGCAGCTCCCCAGGGTTGAATCAGCCCCAGCATTTT. This encodes CASSSPGLNQPQHF.

Notes on this clonotype: This may be a read error: a much more frequent sequence differs by one nucleotide. Since no conserved phenylalanine or tryptophan closes the CDR3, a read error is the likely cause. The chain carries TRBV4-3 and TRBJ2-5, with TRBD2 matching 10 bases. The germline V gene has CDR1 LGHNA and CDR2 YSLEER. V trimming: 1 base; J trimming: 3 bases; junction bases outside the gene matches: 2. The length of the CDR3 is 15 residues. As DNA, the CDR3 is TGCGCCAGCAGCCAAGGGACTAGCGGAAAAGAGACCCAGTACTCC. This translates into CASSQGTSGKETQYS.

The chain carries TRBV18 and TRBJ2-2; the D call may be TRBD1 or TRBD2 (5 bases each). Germline assignment: CDR1 KGHSH and CDR2 LQKENI. This CDR3 has 16 residues. Trimming pared 6 bases from V and 2 bases from J, leaving 16 bases between. DNA for the CDR3: TGTGCCAGCTCGCAACGCCCGGGACCCAACACCGGGGAGCTGTTTTTT. It encodes CASSQRPGPNTGELFF. Using reference TRBV18 and TRBJ2-2 for the parts outside the CDR3, the full variable domain is NAGVMQNPRHLVRRRGQEARLRCSPMKGHSHVYWYRQLPEEGLKFMVYLQKENIIDESGMPKERFSAEFPKEGPSILRIQQVVRGDSAAYFCASSQRPGPNTGELFFGEGSRLTVL.

This clonotype appeared many times. The J gene is TRBJ2-1, the V gene TRBV9; 8 bases are a match to TRBD2. The V and J ends lost 2 bases and 4 bases, in that order; junction bases with no gene match: 5. There are 15 residues in the CDR3. Germline loops: CDR1 SGDLS, CDR2 YYNGEE. The CDR3 reads CASSVLSGMYNEQFF. CDR3 coding DNA: TGTGCCAGCAGCGTCCTTAGCGGGATGTACAATGAGCAGTTCTTC.

The chain is built from TRBV5-1 and TRBJ1-1; D gene unclear. The germline CDR1 and CDR2 sequences are SGHRS and YFSETQ. V lost 2 bases and J 4 bases, leaving 12 bases between the germline ends. The CDR3 loop spans 14 amino acids. The CDR3 loop is CASSFDIASTEAFF. The DNA for the CDR3 is TGCGCCAGCAGCTTCGACATTGCCAGCACTGAAGCTTTCTTT.

This clonotype was seen a handful of times. This rearrangement joins TRBV20-1 to TRBJ2-2; D might be TRBD2 (6 bases). Trimming took 6 bases from V and 4 from J, leaving 15 bases between them. The CDR3 is 14 residues long. Germline-derived CDR1 and CDR2 are DFQATT and SNEGSKA (reference sequence). CDR3 coding DNA: TGCAGTGCCATCCCGGAGGGGCTCACCGGGGAGCTGTTTTTT. It translates to CSAIPEGLTGELFF.